This T cell receptor beta chain was profiled in a study of blood T cell repertoires in COVID-19. Study details: Material from acute and convalescent COVID-19 was sourced from the United States, Italy and Spain. Sources were T cells, B-cell-depleted T cells, or PBMCs; the material itself was cDNA or gDNA.

This CDR3 has 13 residues. Per the germline V gene, CDR1 is SEHNR and CDR2 is FQNEAQ (reference sequence). V gave up 5 bases and J gave up 2 bases, with 10 bases separating them. In the authors' methods: Amplification of reference gene primers was used by the study to estimate nucleated cell counts. Sequencing used immunoSEQ multiplex PCR; TCRdb keeps in-frame clones, though not all of them. The DNA gave D and trimming, while V, J and clone size come from that table. The repertoire holds under 300,000 clones, approximately 80% seen once, with nearly 5% in the top ten. Sequences were obtained from peripheral blood. The TCR was taken from a woman aged 80 or over with active or convalescent COVID-19. V gene TRBV7-9 combines with J gene TRBJ2-7, with D possibly being TRBD2 (6 bases). The CDR3 region is CASSAGPPYEQYF. In nucleotides, the CDR3 is TGTGCCAGCAGCGCGGGACCCCCCTACGAGCAGTACTTC.